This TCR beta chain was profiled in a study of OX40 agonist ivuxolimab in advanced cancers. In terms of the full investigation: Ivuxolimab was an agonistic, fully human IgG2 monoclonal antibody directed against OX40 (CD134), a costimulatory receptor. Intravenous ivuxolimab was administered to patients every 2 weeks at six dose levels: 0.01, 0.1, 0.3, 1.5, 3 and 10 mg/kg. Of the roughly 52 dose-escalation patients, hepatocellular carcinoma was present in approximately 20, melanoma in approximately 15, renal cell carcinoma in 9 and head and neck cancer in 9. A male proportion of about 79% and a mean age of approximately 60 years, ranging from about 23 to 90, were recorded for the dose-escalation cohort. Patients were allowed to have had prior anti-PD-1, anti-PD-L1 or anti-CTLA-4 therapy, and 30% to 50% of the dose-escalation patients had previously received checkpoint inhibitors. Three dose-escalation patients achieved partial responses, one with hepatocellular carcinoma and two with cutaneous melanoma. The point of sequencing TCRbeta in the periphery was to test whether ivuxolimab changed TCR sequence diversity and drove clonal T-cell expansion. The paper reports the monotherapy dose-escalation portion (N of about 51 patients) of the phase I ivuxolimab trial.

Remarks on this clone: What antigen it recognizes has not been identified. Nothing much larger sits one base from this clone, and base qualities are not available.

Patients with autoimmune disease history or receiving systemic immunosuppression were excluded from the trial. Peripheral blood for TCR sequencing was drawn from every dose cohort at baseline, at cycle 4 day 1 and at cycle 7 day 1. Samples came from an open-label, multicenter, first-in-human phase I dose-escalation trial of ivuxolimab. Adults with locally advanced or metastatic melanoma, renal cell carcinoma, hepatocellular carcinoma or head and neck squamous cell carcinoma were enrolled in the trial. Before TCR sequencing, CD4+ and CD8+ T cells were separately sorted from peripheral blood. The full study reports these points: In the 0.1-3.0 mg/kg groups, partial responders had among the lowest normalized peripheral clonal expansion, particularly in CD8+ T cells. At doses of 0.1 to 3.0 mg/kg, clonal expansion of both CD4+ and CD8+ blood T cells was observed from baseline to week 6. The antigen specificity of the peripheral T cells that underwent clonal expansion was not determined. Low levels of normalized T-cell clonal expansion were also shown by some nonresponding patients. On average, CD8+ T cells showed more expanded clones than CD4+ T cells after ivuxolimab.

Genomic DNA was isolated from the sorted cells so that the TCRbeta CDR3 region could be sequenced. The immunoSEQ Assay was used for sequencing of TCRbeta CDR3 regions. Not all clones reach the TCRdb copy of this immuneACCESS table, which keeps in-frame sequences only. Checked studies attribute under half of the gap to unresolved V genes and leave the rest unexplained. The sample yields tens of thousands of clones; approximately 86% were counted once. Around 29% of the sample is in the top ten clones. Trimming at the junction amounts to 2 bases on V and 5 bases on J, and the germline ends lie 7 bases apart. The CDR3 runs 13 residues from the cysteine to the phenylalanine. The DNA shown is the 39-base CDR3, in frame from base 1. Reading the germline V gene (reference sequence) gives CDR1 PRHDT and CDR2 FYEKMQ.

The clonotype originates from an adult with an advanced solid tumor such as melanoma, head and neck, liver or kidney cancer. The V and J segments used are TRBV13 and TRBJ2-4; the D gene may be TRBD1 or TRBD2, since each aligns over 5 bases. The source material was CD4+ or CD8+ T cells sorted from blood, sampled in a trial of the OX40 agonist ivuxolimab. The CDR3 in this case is CASSLLGENIQYF. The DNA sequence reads TGTGCCAGCAGCTTATTGGGGGAAAACATTCAGTACTTC.